This is a list of T cell receptor beta chains from one sample in a study of CD8 T cells in Susac syndrome. TCRdb analysed the immunoSEQ multiplex PCR reads with MiXCR anew, one entry per CDR3 protein. The sample carries fewer than 200,000 distinct CDR3 sequences, 85% to 95% recorded once. The sequencing sample was made of CD4+ T cells from PBMCs. The receptors were gathered from a human donor in good health. CDR3s include the opening cysteine and the closing phenylalanine or tryptophan. Each record gives: clone size, V gene, CDR3 protein. Clone size is shown for a subset of rows, as once, few, many or a class of expanded clone.

size: NA
V: TRBV20-1
CDR3: CSAPRGALVGPGANVLTF

size: NA
V: TRBV20-1
CDR3: CSAQRARSYNEQFF

size: NA
V: TRBV2
CDR3: CASHRENNEQFF

size: NA
V: TRBV7-6
CDR3: CASSFPATYEQYF

size: NA
V: TRBV29-1
CDR3: CSVEDGMTQYF

size: once
V: TRBV20-1
CDR3: CSATGGGSGAYNEQFF

size: NA
V: TRBV5-6
CDR3: CASSKGTGVTYGYTF

size: NA
V: TRBV9
CDR3: CASSAAGRTDTQYF

size: NA
V: TRBV9
CDR3: CASSPRTSGRYNEQFF

size: NA
V: TRBV6-2/TRBV6-3
CDR3: CASSYPRVGPQHF

size: NA
V: TRBV12-3/TRBV12-4
CDR3: CASSFNRVYEQYF

size: NA
V: TRBV21-1
CDR3: CAGVTSGMGDTQYF

size: NA
V: TRBV29-1
CDR3: CSVWDRASGNTIYF

size: NA
V: TRBV7-8
CDR3: CASSSGLTSYEQYF

size: NA
V: TRBV29-1
CDR3: CSVQLGGARTDTQYF

size: NA
V: TRBV14
CDR3: CASSLPTGNTEAFF

size: NA
V: TRBV7-3
CDR3: CASSLRLAGANEQFF

size: NA
V: TRBV30
CDR3: CAWGQGGLHEQYF

size: NA
V: TRBV7-2
CDR3: CASSFPVNTEAFF

size: NA
V: TRBV7-9
CDR3: CASSPGLAGVGETQYF

size: once
V: TRBV20-1
CDR3: CSAPSGGGYNEQFF

size: NA
V: TRBV29-1
CDR3: CSVEPVAGANPEQYF

size: few
V: TRBV7-2
CDR3: CASSLLAGGTYEQYF

size: NA
V: TRBV18
CDR3: CASSPHGLAANTGELFF

size: NA
V: TRBV5-6
CDR3: CASISMGTGVHNEQFF

size: NA
V: TRBV19
CDR3: CASRGAGVGETQYF

size: NA
V: TRBV6-5
CDR3: CASTPGTAHGYTF

size: NA
V: TRBV5-1
CDR3: CASSLSLTDEQYF

size: NA
V: TRBV7-9
CDR3: CASSFPAGANVLTF

size: NA
V: TRBV20-1
CDR3: CSATGGLVPYEQYF

size: NA
V: TRBV20-1
CDR3: CSAGRRASGDNEQFF

size: NA
V: TRBV3-1
CDR3: CASSLGLAGAAEQFF

size: NA
V: TRBV28
CDR3: CASSPSPRKGWANVLTF

size: NA
V: TRBV7-2
CDR3: CASSIDRGLRGYTF

size: NA
V: TRBV20-1
CDR3: CSARVGFVAKNIQYF

size: NA
V: TRBV20-1
CDR3: CSASGEGRQPQHF

size: NA
V: TRBV29-1
CDR3: CSVAVAHEQYF

size: NA
V: TRBV15
CDR3: CATSRALSTDTQYF

size: once
V: TRBV28
CDR3: CASRSLVPGQVYYGYTF

size: NA
V: TRBV2
CDR3: CASSETGDTGELFF

size: NA
V: TRBV12-3/TRBV12-4
CDR3: CASSSRGTGTYEQYF

size: NA
V: TRBV6-2/TRBV6-3
CDR3: CASSYERTSWETQYF

size: NA
V: TRBV28
CDR3: CASSLMSGLAGAREQFF

size: NA
V: TRBV15
CDR3: CATSATSGRYTGELFF

size: NA
V: TRBV20-1
CDR3: CSATLEAMNTEAFF

size: NA
V: TRBV20-1
CDR3: CSATEPGGTLHEQYF

size: NA
V: TRBV11-2
CDR3: CASSLGTSGGGWYGSYEQYF

size: NA
V: TRBV6-5
CDR3: CASIDDQRAFF

size: NA
V: TRBV20-1
CDR3: CSARGDLNYEQYF

size: NA
V: TRBV18
CDR3: CASSPSLPGRTYEQYF

size: NA
V: TRBV29-1
CDR3: CSVARDTDTQYF